This T cell receptor beta chain appears in the sequencing data of a study of blood T cells in healthy people across ages. Turning to the study itself: For every two T cells, template switching captured about one barcoded beta molecule.

This CDR3 region has 13 residues. Germline CDR1 is MNHEY and CDR2 is SVGAGI. Sample-barcoded 5' priming and a J-beta primer mix drove a second PCR of roughly 6 to 12 cycles. TCRdb itself ran the 5' RACE reads through MiXCR, one entry per CDR3 protein. The sample yields over 1,500,000 distinct CDR3 sequences, approximately 40% seen once. The table lists this clonotype with a count of one. Its antigen is not identified. Whole-study findings and limits: More naive CD4+ cells and higher diversity marked long-lived donors relative to aged donors.

Sequencing was performed on blood. This receptor was taken from a human donor in good health. The V call is TRBV6-5, the J call TRBJ2-1, with D tentatively TRBD2 (6 bases). The J call may be wrong; the DNA end is better matched by TRBJ2-7. This chain's CDR3 is CASMLRGSYEQYF. The CDR3, as DNA: TGTGCCAGCATGTTGCGGGGTAGTTATGAGCAGTACTTC.